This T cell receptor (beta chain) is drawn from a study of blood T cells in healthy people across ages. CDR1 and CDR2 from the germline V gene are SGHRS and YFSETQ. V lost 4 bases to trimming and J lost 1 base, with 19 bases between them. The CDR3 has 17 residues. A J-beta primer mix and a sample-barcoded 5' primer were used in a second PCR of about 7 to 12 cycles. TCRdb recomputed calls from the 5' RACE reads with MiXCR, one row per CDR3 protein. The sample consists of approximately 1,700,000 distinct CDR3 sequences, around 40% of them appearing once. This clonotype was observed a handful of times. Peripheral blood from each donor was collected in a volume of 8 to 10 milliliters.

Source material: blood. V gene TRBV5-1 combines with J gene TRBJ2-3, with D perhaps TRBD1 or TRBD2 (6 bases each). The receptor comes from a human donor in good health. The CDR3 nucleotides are TGCGCCAGCAGCCAAAGCCCTGGGGGGCGCCGCACAGATACGCAGTATTTT. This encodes CASSQSPGGRRTDTQYF.